This T cell receptor beta chain emerged from a study of cytomegalovirus exposure and HLA in healthy donors. This PCR relied on a set of 60 Vbeta primers and 13 Jbeta primers. The protocol was immunoSEQ multiplex PCR, while the TCRdb copy is restricted to in-frame clones and leaves out a portion. The table for this sample gives just over 200,000 clones. Trimming shortened V by 6 bases and J by 6 bases, and 18 bases separated the two germline ends. This CDR3 comprises 15 residues. Germline loops: CDR1 MDHEN, CDR2 SYDVKM. This chain joins TRBV28 and TRBJ1-5, with D possibly matching TRBD1 (6 bases). The source of this sequence is a girl aged 2 to 9 in good health and CMV-seropositive. Input material: PBMCs. The CDR3 is CASSPTTGGGQPQHF. As DNA, the CDR3 is TGTGCCAGCAGCCCCACGACGGGGGGCGGTCAGCCCCAGCATTTT.